This is a list of T cell receptor beta chains from one sample in a study of regulatory T cells in long-lasting Graves disease. TCRdb reprocessed the multiplex PCR reads with MiXCR, giving one entry per CDR3 protein. This repertoire shows approximately 540,000 distinct CDR3 sequences, about 11% found once; its top ten account for 7.5% to 9%. The sample also formed part of further work on T cells in Graves' hyperthyroidism and ophthalmopathy.

Specimen: peripheral blood mononuclear cells (PBMCs), collected at new diagnosis, from a patient treated with antithyroid drugs. The receptors were gathered from a woman aged 25 to 39 with Graves disease. Both conserved end residues are part of each CDR3. A D gene is named only where the DNA matches it firmly. Rows give clone size only sometimes, using once, few, many, or a class for an expanded clone.

TRBJ2-7 | . | many | TRBV3-1 | TGTGCCAGCAGGCCGGGAGAGAGCTACGAGCAGTACTTC | CASRPGESYEQYF
TRBJ2-3 | . | . | TRBV7-6 | TGTGCCAGCAGCTCAAATGGGGTTACTAGCACAGATACGCAGTATTTT | CASSSNGVTSTDTQYF
TRBJ2-7 | . | many | TRBV27 | TGTGCCAGCAGTTTCATACTGGGTCAGGGTCCCCACGAGCAGTACTTC | CASSFILGQGPHEQYF
TRBJ2-5 | . | . | TRBV6-5 | TGTGCCAGCAGTTACTCGCGTTCCAGGGAGACCCAGTACTTC | CASSYSRSRETQYF
TRBJ1-4 | . | . | TRBV19 | TGTGCCAGTAGTCCATGGGGGAAGGACGAAAAACTGTTTTTT | CASSPWGKDEKLFF
TRBJ1-4 | . | . | TRBV27 | TGTGCCAGCAGCCGAACAGGCGTTAATGAAAAACTGTTTTTT | CASSRTGVNEKLFF
TRBJ2-2 | . | many | TRBV19 | TGTGTCACAGGGACGAACACCGGGGAGCTGTTTTTT | CVTGTNTGELFF
TRBJ2-1 | . | many | TRBV14 | TGTGCCAGCAGCCAAGGTTACCACTACAATGAGCAGTTCTTC | CASSQGYHYNEQFF
TRBJ2-7 | . | few | TRBV11-1 | TGTGCCAGCAGCCGTTGGGACAAGGTTGGTCGCGAGCAGTACTTC | CASSRWDKVGREQYF
TRBJ1-1 | . | many | TRBV5-1 | TGCGCCAGCAGCGGGGAGGGTTTCACTGAAGCTTTCTTT | CASSGEGFTEAFF
TRBJ2-7 | . | many | TRBV11-2 | TGTGCCAGCAGCTTAGTTCAGGGTAAGGGGTACGAGCAGTACTTC | CASSLVQGKGYEQYF
TRBJ2-5 | . | many | TRBV6-5 | TGTGCCAGCAGTTACCCAGGAGAGACCCAGTACTTC | CASSYPGETQYF
TRBJ1-5 | TRBD1 | few | TRBV6-1 | TGTGCCAGCAGTCCGTTTTGGGACAGTTATAGCAATCAGCCCCAGCATTTT | CASSPFWDSYSNQPQHF
TRBJ2-7 | . | many | TRBV5-8 | TGTGCCAGCAGCTTGTGGGCTAGCCCATACGAGCAGTACTTC | CASSLWASPYEQYF
TRBJ1-6 | . | many | TRBV28 | TGTGCCAGCAGTTTCCGCATTGATTCACCCCTCCACTTT | CASSFRIDSPLHF
TRBJ2-7 | TRBD2 | many | TRBV3-1 | TGTGCCAGCAGCCCTCGGACTAGCGGGTTCTACGAGCAGTACTTC | CASSPRTSGFYEQYF
TRBJ2-5 | . | many | TRBV5-6 | TGTGCCAGCAGCAGGGAGGGGGGGCTAGAGACCCAGTACTTC | CASSREGGLETQYF
TRBJ2-7 | TRBD1 | many | TRBV28 | TGTGCCAGCAGTCCCGGGACAGTCCTTTACGAGCAGTACTTC | CASSPGTVLYEQYF
TRBJ2-1 | TRBD2 | . | TRBV13 | TGTGCCAGCAGCTTAAAGCGGGGTTCCTACAATGAGCAGTTCTTC | CASSLKRGSYNEQFF
TRBJ2-5 | TRBD2 | few | TRBV24-1 | TGTGCCACCAGTGACCCCGGGGGGGCCGGCGAGACCCAGTACTTC | CATSDPGGAGETQYF
TRBJ1-1 | . | many | TRBV7-3 | TGTGCCAGCAGCCCCAGTGTGAGTTATGAAGGGGACACTGAAGCTTTCTTT | CASSPSVSYEGDTEAFF
TRBJ2-5 | . | many | TRBV9 | TGTGCCAGCGGCCTGGAGGCGGGAGAGACCCAGTACTTC | CASGLEAGETQYF
TRBJ2-7 | TRBD2 | many | TRBV6-1 | TGTGCCAGCAGTGCGGGAATAGCGGGATCTCTCAGCTCCTACGAGCAGTACTTC | CASSAGIAGSLSSYEQYF
TRBJ1-1 | . | many | TRBV29-1 | TGCAGCGTTGTGGGGCACGTAGGAAGGAACACTGAAGCTTTCTTT | CSVVGHVGRNTEAFF
TRBJ2-7 | . | . | TRBV5-1 | TGCGCCAGCAGCGCCGGGTTAGCCACCTACGAGCAGTACTTC | CASSAGLATYEQYF
TRBJ2-3 | . | many | TRBV7-3 | TGTGCCAGCAGCTTAGAGGCAGCCCGGCCGGATACGCAGTATTTT | CASSLEAARPDTQYF
TRBJ2-3 | . | many | TRBV28 | TGTGCCAGCAGTTTGAGTCTAGCTTTGACAGATACGCAGTATTTT | CASSLSLALTDTQYF
TRBJ2-3 | . | many | TRBV15 | TGTGCCACCAGCATCAACCTCACAACAACTAGCACAGATACGCAGTATTTT | CATSINLTTTSTDTQYF
TRBJ2-7 | TRBD1 | . | TRBV6-2/TRBV6-3 | TGTGCCAGCAGTGCTTGGACAGGCCCCTACGAGCAGTACTTC | CASSAWTGPYEQYF
TRBJ2-1 | TRBD2 | few | TRBV6-2/TRBV6-3 | TGTGCCAGCAGTTACGATTCAGAAGAGGAGACTAGCGGGAGTTCCAAGAGCTCCTACAATGAGCAGTTCTTC | CASSYDSEEETSGSSKSSYNEQFF
TRBJ1-1 | . | many | TRBV11-2 | TGCGCCAGCAGCCCCGGTCATATCTCTATGAACACTGAAGCTTTCTTT | CASSPGHISMNTEAFF
TRBJ2-1 | . | many | TRBV2 | TGTGCCAGCAGTGAATCACGGGCCGCCCGCAATGAGCAGTTCTTC | CASSESRAARNEQFF
TRBJ2-7 | . | many | TRBV4-3 | TGCGCCAGCAGCCACGGGAGCTCCTACGAGCAGTACTTC | CASSHGSSYEQYF
TRBJ1-5 | . | . | TRBV4-3 | TGCGCCAGCAGCCAAGATTTACGGGCCAGGGGTCGGCCCCAGCATTTT | CASSQDLRARGRPQHF
TRBJ1-1 | . | . | TRBV11-3 | TGTGCCAGCAGACGTCGGGGGGGAACGAACACTGAAGCTTTCTTT | CASRRRGGTNTEAFF
TRBJ2-3 | . | many | TRBV20-1 | TGCAGTGCTCGCCAGCTCACAGGGGATACGCAGTATTTT | CSARQLTGDTQYF
TRBJ2-3 | TRBD2 | few | TRBV6-1 | TGTGCCAGCAGAATTTGGCGGGAGGGAGATACGCAGTATTTT | CASRIWREGDTQYF
TRBJ1-2 | TRBD1 | . | TRBV6-5 | TGTGCCAGCAGTTGGACAGGGATGGTTGACTATGGCTACACCTTC | CASSWTGMVDYGYTF
TRBJ1-5 | . | . | TRBV5-6 | TGTGCCAGCAGCTCACCGGGCCGTGATCAGCCCCAGCATTTT | CASSSPGRDQPQHF
TRBJ2-7 | TRBD1 | . | TRBV14 | TGTGCCAGCAGCCAACATACCCAGGCAGGGGGTGATGAGCAGTACTTC | CASSQHTQAGGDEQYF
TRBJ2-1 | TRBD1 | many | TRBV11-3 | TGTGCCAGCAGCTTACGACAGGGGGGCCGCGATGAGCAGTTCTTC | CASSLRQGGRDEQFF
TRBJ2-7 | . | many | TRBV20-1 | TGCAGTGCCACCACCCCTCGGCAGTCCTACGAGCAGTACTTC | CSATTPRQSYEQYF
TRBJ2-7 | . | many | TRBV2 | TGTGCCAGCAGATGGGACGGATACGAGCAGTACTTC | CASRWDGYEQYF
TRBJ2-7 | . | few | TRBV6-2/TRBV6-3 | TGTGCCAGCAGGCGACCTGGGGGGTCCTACGAGCAGTACTTC | CASRRPGGSYEQYF
TRBJ1-5 | . | few | TRBV19 | TGTGCCAGTAGGTTTGTGAATCAGCCCCAGCATTTT | CASRFVNQPQHF
TRBJ1-4 | . | many | TRBV12-3/TRBV12-4 | TGTGCCAGCACTTCGGGCGGTAATGAAAAACTGTTTTTT | CASTSGGNEKLFF
TRBJ2-3 | . | many | TRBV19 | TGTGCCAGTAGTAGCGGGTTCAGCACAGATACGCAGTATTTT | CASSSGFSTDTQYF
TRBJ1-5 | TRBD1 | . | TRBV4-1 | TGCGCCAGCAGCCATCCACCCGGACAGGGGGGGAGCAATCAGCCCCAGCATTTT | CASSHPPGQGGSNQPQHF
TRBJ2-3 | . | many | TRBV27 | TGTGCCAGCAGTTTTATCTTTGAGGGAGCTAGCACAGATACGCAGTATTTT | CASSFIFEGASTDTQYF
TRBJ1-2 | . | many | TRBV6-1 | TGTGCCAGCAGTGAGGTCGAAACATACGCTGGCTACACCTTC | CASSEVETYAGYTF
TRBJ1-4 | . | many | TRBV28 | TGTGCCAGCAGTTTCTCGGGGGCAGCAACTAATGAAAAACTGTTTTTT | CASSFSGAATNEKLFF
TRBJ1-1 | . | many | TRBV19 | TGTGCCAGTAGAGATCAGGGGCGCACTGAAGCTTTCTTT | CASRDQGRTEAFF
TRBJ1-1 | . | many | TRBV16 | TGTGCCAGCAGCCAATACCAGGGGCACACTGAAGCTTTCTTT | CASSQYQGHTEAFF
TRBJ2-7 | . | . | TRBV28 | TGTGCCAGCAGCCCGACCCTCAGCAGAAACTACGAGCAGTACTTC | CASSPTLSRNYEQYF
TRBJ2-1 | . | many | TRBV10-2 | TGCGCCAGCAGTGAGTCGCGGGGATACAATGAGCAGTTCTTC | CASSESRGYNEQFF
TRBJ2-7 | . | few | TRBV11-2 | TGTGCCAGCAGCCTAGGGGCAGGGGAGTACTTC | CASSLGAGEYF
TRBJ2-1 | . | . | TRBV19 | TGTGCCAGTAGTTCTAGGCGGGGACATGAGCAGTTCTTC | CASSSRRGHEQFF
TRBJ2-7 | TRBD2 | few | TRBV10-2 | TGCGCCAGCAGTGAGGGGACTAGGCCCTACGAGCAGTACTTC | CASSEGTRPYEQYF
TRBJ1-2 | . | . | TRBV6-2/TRBV6-3 | TGTACCAGCAGCCAAGATCGCGGGACAACAGGGAGAGGCTATGGCTACACCTTC | CTSSQDRGTTGRGYGYTF
TRBJ2-7 | . | many | TRBV6-5 | TGTGCCAGCAGTTACTCGATGTCGGGAAGACCGCGCGAGCAGTACTTC | CASSYSMSGRPREQYF